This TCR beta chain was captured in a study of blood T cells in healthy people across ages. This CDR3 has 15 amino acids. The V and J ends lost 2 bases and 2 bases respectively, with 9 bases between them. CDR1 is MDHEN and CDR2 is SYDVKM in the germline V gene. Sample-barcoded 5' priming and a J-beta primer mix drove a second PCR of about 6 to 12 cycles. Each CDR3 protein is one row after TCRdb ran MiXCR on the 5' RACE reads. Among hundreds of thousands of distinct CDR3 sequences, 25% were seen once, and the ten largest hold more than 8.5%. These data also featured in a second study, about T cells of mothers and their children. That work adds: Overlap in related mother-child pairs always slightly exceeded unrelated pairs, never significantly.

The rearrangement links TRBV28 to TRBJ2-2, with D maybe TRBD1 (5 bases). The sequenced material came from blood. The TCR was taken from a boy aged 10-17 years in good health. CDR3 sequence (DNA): TGTGCCAGCAGTTTAACAGGATTTAACACCGGGGAGCTGTTTTTT. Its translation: CASSLTGFNTGELFF.